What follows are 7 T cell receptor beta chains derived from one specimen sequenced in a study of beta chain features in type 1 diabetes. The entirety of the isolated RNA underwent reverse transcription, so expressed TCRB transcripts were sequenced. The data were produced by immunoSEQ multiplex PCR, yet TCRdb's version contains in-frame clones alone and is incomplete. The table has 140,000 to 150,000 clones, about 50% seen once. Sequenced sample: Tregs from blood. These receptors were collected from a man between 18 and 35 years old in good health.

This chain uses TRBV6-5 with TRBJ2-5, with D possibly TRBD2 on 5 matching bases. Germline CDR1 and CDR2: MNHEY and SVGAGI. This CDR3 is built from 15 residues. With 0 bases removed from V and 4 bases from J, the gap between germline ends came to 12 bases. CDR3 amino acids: CASSYSRGLGETQYF. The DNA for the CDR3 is TGTGCCAGCAGTTACTCGAGAGGGTTAGGAGAGACCCAGTACTTC.

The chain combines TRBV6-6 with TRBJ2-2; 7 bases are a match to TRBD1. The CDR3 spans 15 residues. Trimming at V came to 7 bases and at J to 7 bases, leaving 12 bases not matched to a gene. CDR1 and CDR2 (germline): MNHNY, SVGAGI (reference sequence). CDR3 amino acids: CASNVDRDLVGELFF. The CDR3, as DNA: TGTGCCAGCAACGTAGACAGGGATCTAGTCGGGGAGCTGTTTTTT.

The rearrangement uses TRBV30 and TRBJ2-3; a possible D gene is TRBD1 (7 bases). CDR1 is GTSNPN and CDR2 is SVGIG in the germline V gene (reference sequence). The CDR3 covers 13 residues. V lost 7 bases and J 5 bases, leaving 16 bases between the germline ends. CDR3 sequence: CALTRGRGDTQYF. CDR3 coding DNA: TGTGCCTTGACTAGGGGGCGGGGAGATACGCAGTATTTT.

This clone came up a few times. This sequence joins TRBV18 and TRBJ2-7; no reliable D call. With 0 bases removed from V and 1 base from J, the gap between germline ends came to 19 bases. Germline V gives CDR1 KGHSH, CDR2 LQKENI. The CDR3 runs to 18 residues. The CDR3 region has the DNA TGTGCCAGCTCACCACCCCCCCCGAGTCACCAACTTTCCTACGAGCAGTACTTC. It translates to CASSPPPPSHQLSYEQYF.

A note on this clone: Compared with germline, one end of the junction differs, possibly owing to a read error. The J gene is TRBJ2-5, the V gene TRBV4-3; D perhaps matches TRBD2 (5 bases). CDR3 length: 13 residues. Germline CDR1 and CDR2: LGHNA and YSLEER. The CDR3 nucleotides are TGCGCCAGCAGCCAGCAGTCGACCGGGATACAGAACTTC. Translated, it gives CASSQQSTGIQNF.

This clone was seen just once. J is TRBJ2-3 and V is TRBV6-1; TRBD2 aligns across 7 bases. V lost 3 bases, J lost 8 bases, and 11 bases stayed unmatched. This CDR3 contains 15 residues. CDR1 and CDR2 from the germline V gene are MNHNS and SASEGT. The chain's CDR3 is CASSDRGLGSGTQYF. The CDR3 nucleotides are TGTGCCAGCAGTGATCGAGGACTAGGATCTGGTACGCAGTATTTT.

CDR3 nucleotides: TGTGCCTTGGATTCCGCTAGCGGCCCCTACGAGCAGTACTTC. Translated: CALDSASGPYEQYF. The rearrangement links TRBV30 to TRBJ2-7; 7 bases are a match to TRBD2. The CDR3 totals 14 residues. Germline lookup yields CDR1 GTSNPN and CDR2 SVGIG (reference sequence). The junction had 11 bases not matched to a gene; V was cut back by 7 bases and J by 2 bases. The full variable domain, rest sourced from reference TRBV30 and TRBJ2-7, is SQTIHQWPATLVQPVGSPLSLECTVEGTSNPNLYWYRQAAGRGLQLLFYSVGIGQISSEVPQNLSASRPQDRQFILSSKKLLLSDSGFYLCALDSASGPYEQYFGPGTRLTVT.